These T cell receptor beta chains were read from a single sample in a study of blood T cell repertoires in COVID-19. This table comes from immunoSEQ multiplex PCR, and its TCRdb copy is limited to in-frame clones, with some not included. The table includes around 100,000 clones, 75% to 90% detected once. What was sequenced was peripheral blood. The receptor source for this set is a woman aged 55-69 years with COVID-19, enrolled during active disease. CDR3s include the opening cysteine and the closing phenylalanine or tryptophan. The D gene is left open where the match is weak. Where a row states a size, it is once, few, many or the class of an expanded clone; other rows omit it.

J gene,D gene,clone size,V gene,CDR3 DNA,CDR3 protein
TRBJ1-6,.,.,TRBV7-9,TGTGCCAGCAGCCACGACAGCATTAATTCACCCCTCCACTTT,CASSHDSINSPLHF
TRBJ2-5,TRBD2,.,TRBV9,TGTGCCAGCAGCATCGGACTAGCGGGGGAAGAGACCCAGTACTTC,CASSIGLAGEETQYF
TRBJ1-1,TRBD1,.,TRBV6-5,TGTGCCAGCAGTTACCCAGGGGACAGCACTGAAGCTTTCTTT,CASSYPGDSTEAFF
TRBJ1-5,.,.,TRBV20-1,TGCAGTGCTAGTGGGGGCCCCAATCAGCCCCAGCATTTT,CSASGGPNQPQHF
TRBJ2-1,.,once,TRBV6-5,TGTGCCAGCCGGAGGTCCGAGTACAATGAGCAGTTCTTC,CASRRSEYNEQFF
TRBJ1-2,.,.,TRBV9,TGTGCCAGCACCCGAGAGGGGGTCTATGGCTACACCTTC,CASTREGVYGYTF
TRBJ1-1,TRBD1,.,TRBV5-6,TGTGCCAGCAGCTTGGGGGACAGAGAAGCTTTCTTT,CASSLGDREAFF
TRBJ2-1,TRBD2,.,TRBV10-2,TGCGCCAGCAGTACCTCCGGGGGACTAGCTGAAGGTGAGCAGTTCTTC,CASSTSGGLAEGEQFF
TRBJ2-1,.,.,TRBV3-1/TRBV3-2,TGTGCCAGCAGCCCCGAGTGGTCCTACAATGAGCAGTTCTTC,CASSPEWSYNEQFF
TRBJ1-2,.,.,TRBV5-5,TGTGCCAGCAGCTTTTCCCCGGCGGACTATGGCTACACCTTC,CASSFSPADYGYTF
TRBJ1-1,.,once,TRBV19,TGTGCCAGTAGTATGATTGGGCTTGGGAACACTGAAGCTTTCTTT,CASSMIGLGNTEAFF
TRBJ1-5,TRBD1,.,TRBV6-2/TRBV6-3,TGTGCCAGCAGTACCCCTACAGGGGGCGTACAGCCCCAGCATTTT,CASSTPTGGVQPQHF
TRBJ1-6,.,once,TRBV9,TGTGCCAGCAGCCTCCGCGGGGGCTCCTATAATTCACCCCTCCACTTT,CASSLRGGSYNSPLHF
TRBJ1-5,.,.,TRBV28,TGTGCCAGCAGGCCAGGGTTCAATCAGCCCCAGCATTTT,CASRPGFNQPQHF
TRBJ1-4,.,.,TRBV2,TGTGCCAGCAGTGAAAACAGGGAAGCTAATGAAAAACTGTTTTTT,CASSENREANEKLFF
TRBJ2-2,TRBD2,.,TRBV11-2,TGTGCCAGCAGCCCTGCGGGGGGGCGCCGGGAGCTGTTTTTT,CASSPAGGRRELFF
TRBJ1-3,.,once,TRBV4-2,TGTGCCAGCAGCTTAGAACGCGCTATTGGAAACACCATATATTTT,CASSLERAIGNTIYF
TRBJ1-2,TRBD1,.,TRBV5-1,TGCGCCAGCAGCTGGGGACAGAAGGGAGATGGCTACACCTTC,CASSWGQKGDGYTF
TRBJ2-5,.,.,TRBV11-2,TGTGCCAGCAGCAGGGAGCGAGCGGAGACCCAGTACTTC,CASSRERAETQYF
TRBJ1-1,.,.,TRBV19,TGTGCCAGTAGTAATCGGAGGAGCCGGGAAGCTTTCTTT,CASSNRRSREAFF
TRBJ2-6,.,many,TRBV20-1,TGCAGTGCTAGTTGGGGGGTCTCTGGGGCCAACGTCCTGACTTTC,CSASWGVSGANVLTF
TRBJ2-3,.,.,TRBV19,TGTGCCAGTAGTCCCCGGACGGGAGCGGGCCGGGGCCATACGCAGTATTTT,CASSPRTGAGRGHTQYF
TRBJ1-4,.,.,TRBV6-1,TGTGCCAGCAGTGAGTTTGGAGGAAAACTGTTTTTT,CASSEFGGKLFF
TRBJ1-2,TRBD1,.,TRBV7-9,TGTGCCAGCAGCTTCGCGCAGGGGGATGGCTACACCTTC,CASSFAQGDGYTF
TRBJ2-1,TRBD1,.,TRBV28,TGTGCCAGCAGTTTACTCCAATCAACAGGGGGTGAGCAGTTCTTC,CASSLLQSTGGEQFF
TRBJ1-6,.,.,TRBV19,TGTGCCAGTGCCCCTAGGGGTCCCAATTCACCCCTCCACTTT,CASAPRGPNSPLHF
TRBJ2-1,TRBD2,.,TRBV11-2,TGTGCCAGCAGCCTGGGACTAGCGGGCGGGGAGCAGTTCTTC,CASSLGLAGGEQFF
TRBJ1-1,.,.,TRBV12-3/TRBV12-4,TGTGCCAGCACCTTTCGTCAGGGAACTGAAGCTTTCTTT,CASTFRQGTEAFF
TRBJ1-2,TRBD1,.,TRBV7-8,TGTGCCAGCAGCTTAGGTTCAGGGGGCGCGAGCTATGGCTACACCTTC,CASSLGSGGASYGYTF
TRBJ1-2,.,.,TRBV6-5,TGTGCCAGCAGCGAGGGGGGGAGCTATGGCTACACCTTC,CASSEGGSYGYTF
TRBJ2-7,.,.,TRBV6-2/TRBV6-3,TGTGCCAGCAGCGATGACAGTGAGCAGTACTTC,CASSDDSEQYF
TRBJ1-1,.,.,TRBV5-1,TGCGCCAGCAGCTTGCCACGACAGGCCCAAGGTCTTACTGAAGCTTTCTTT,CASSLPRQAQGLTEAFF
TRBJ1-1,.,.,TRBV30,TGTGCCTGGAGTGTACTATCGGGGGGTCAGGCTTTCTTT,CAWSVLSGGQAFF
TRBJ2-7,TRBD2,.,TRBV27,TGTGCCAGCAGCTTAGGGAGCGGGAGGACCTACGAGCAGTACTTC,CASSLGSGRTYEQYF
TRBJ2-7,TRBD2,.,TRBV30,TGTGCCTGGAGTGTAGGGAGACTAGCGGGGAATCCCTACGAGCAGTACTTC,CAWSVGRLAGNPYEQYF
TRBJ1-2,.,.,TRBV5-5,TGTGCCAGCAGCTTAGACAGACTCAACTATGGCTACACCTTC,CASSLDRLNYGYTF
TRBJ1-3,.,once,TRBV9,TGTGCCAGCAGCGTGGGGGCCCCGCACCGTGGGGGCACCATATATTTT,CASSVGAPHRGGTIYF
TRBJ1-2,TRBD1,few,TRBV4-2,TGTGCCAGCAGCTTACGACAGGGGGCTGATAACTATGGCTACACCTTC,CASSLRQGADNYGYTF
TRBJ2-7,TRBD1,.,TRBV27,TGTGCCAGCAGTTCTGACAGGGGGACCGAGCAGTACTTC,CASSSDRGTEQYF
TRBJ2-5,TRBD2,.,TRBV12-5,TGTGCTAGGGGTTGGGGGGGGACCGGCGGGGAACAAGAGACCCAGTACTTC,CARGWGGTGGEQETQYF
TRBJ1-2,TRBD1,.,TRBV7-9,TGTGCCAGCAGCTCACTCGAAGGGACAGCGCTATTCGGCTACACCTTC,CASSSLEGTALFGYTF
TRBJ1-5,.,.,TRBV7-2,TGTGCCAGCAGCTTAGAAAGGGAGGGCCAGCCCCAGCATTTT,CASSLEREGQPQHF
TRBJ2-6,.,.,TRBV4-1,TGCGCCAGCAGCCAAGATGGGGGCGCGCTGACTGGGGCCAACGTCCTGACTTTC,CASSQDGGALTGANVLTF
TRBJ2-3,.,.,TRBV7-2,TGTGCCAGCAGCTTACTCCTCGGAGGCTACGGTGATACGCAGTATTTT,CASSLLLGGYGDTQYF
TRBJ1-6,TRBD1,.,TRBV5-6,TGTGCCAGCAGCGAGACAGGGGCTTATAATTCACCCCTCCACTTT,CASSETGAYNSPLHF
TRBJ2-3,TRBD2,.,TRBV30,TGTGCCTGGGGCACCGGGACTAGCGGGGGGTACACAGATACGCAGTATTTT,CAWGTGTSGGYTDTQYF
TRBJ1-2,TRBD1,.,TRBV27,TGTGCCAGCAGTACCACAGGGGACTATGGCTACACCTTC,CASSTTGDYGYTF
TRBJ2-3,TRBD2,.,TRBV4-3,TGCGCCAGCAGCCGAAGCGGGGCGGGAGATACGCAGTATTTT,CASSRSGAGDTQYF
TRBJ2-2,.,.,TRBV6-4,TGTGCCAGCCGCAGGGAGGCCACCGGGGAGCTGTTTTTT,CASRREATGELFF
TRBJ1-1,.,.,TRBV9,TGTGCCAGCAGCGCAGGGAGGGAAACTGAAGCTTTCTTT,CASSAGRETEAFF
TRBJ2-3,TRBD1,.,TRBV9,TGTGCCAGCAGCGCCGCGACAGGGCCTCCTAGCACAGATACGCAGTATTTT,CASSAATGPPSTDTQYF
TRBJ1-2,.,.,TRBV10-3,TGTGCCATCAGTGAGAGGGAGAGCTATGGCTACACCTTC,CAISERESYGYTF